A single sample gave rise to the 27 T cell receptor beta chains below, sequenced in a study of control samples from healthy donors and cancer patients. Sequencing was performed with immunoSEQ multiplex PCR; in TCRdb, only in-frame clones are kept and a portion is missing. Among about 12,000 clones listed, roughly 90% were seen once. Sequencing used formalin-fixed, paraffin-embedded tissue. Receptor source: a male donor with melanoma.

The CDR3 loop is CASSERLSTDTQYF. The CDR3 nucleotides read TGTGCCAGCAGTGAAAGGCTCAGCACAGATACGCAGTATTTT. The chain combines TRBV25-1 with TRBJ2-3; no clear D. The length of the CDR3 is 14 residues. V was cut by 2 bases and J by 0 bases, with 6 bases left in between. Per the germline V gene, CDR1 is MGHDK and CDR2 is SYGVNS.

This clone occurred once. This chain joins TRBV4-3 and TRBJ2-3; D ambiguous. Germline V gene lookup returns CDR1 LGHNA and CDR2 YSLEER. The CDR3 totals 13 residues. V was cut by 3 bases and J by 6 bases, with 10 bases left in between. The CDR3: CASSHLIDDTQYF. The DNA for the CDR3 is TGCGCCAGCAGCCATCTGATAGACGATACGCAGTATTTT.

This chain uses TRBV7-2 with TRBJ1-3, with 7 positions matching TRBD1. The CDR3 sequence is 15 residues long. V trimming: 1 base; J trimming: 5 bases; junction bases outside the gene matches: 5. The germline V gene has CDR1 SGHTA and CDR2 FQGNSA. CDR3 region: CASSLGQGVRNTIYF. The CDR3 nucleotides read TGTGCCAGCAGCTTAGGTCAGGGGGTGAGAAACACCATATATTTT.

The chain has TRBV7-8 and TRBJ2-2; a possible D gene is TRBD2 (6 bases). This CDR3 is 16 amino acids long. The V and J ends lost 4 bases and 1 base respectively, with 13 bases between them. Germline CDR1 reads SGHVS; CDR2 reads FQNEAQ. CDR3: CASSYELRENTGELFF. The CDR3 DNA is TGTGCCAGCAGCTACGAGTTGCGGGAGAACACCGGGGAGCTGTTTTTT.

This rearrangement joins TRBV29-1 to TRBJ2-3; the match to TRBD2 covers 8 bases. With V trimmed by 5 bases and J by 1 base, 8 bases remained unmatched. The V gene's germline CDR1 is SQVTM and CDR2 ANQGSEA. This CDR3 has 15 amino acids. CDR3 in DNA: TGCAGCGTTATCCCGGGAGGGCCCGGCACAGATACGCAGTATTTT. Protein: CSVIPGGPGTDTQYF.

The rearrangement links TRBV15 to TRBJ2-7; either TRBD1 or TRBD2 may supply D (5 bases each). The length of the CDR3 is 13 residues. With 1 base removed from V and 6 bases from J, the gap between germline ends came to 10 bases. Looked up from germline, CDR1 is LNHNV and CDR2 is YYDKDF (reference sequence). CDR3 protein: CATSRVGTSEQYF. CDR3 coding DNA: TGTGCCACCAGCAGAGTAGGGACGAGCGAGCAGTACTTC.

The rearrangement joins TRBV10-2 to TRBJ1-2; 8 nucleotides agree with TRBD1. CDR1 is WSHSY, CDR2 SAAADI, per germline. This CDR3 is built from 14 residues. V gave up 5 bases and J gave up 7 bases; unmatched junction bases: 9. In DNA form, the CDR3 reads TGCGCCAGCAGTTCCGGGGTACAGGGGGGTGGCTACACCTTC. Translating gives CASSSGVQGGGYTF.

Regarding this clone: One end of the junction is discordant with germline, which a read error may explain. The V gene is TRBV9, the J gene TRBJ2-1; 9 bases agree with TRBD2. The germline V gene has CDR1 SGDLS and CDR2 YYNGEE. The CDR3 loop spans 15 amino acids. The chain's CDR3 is CASNVAGVSYNEQFF. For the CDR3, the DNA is TGTGCCAGCAACGTAGCGGGGGTCTCCTACAATGAGCAGTTCTTC.

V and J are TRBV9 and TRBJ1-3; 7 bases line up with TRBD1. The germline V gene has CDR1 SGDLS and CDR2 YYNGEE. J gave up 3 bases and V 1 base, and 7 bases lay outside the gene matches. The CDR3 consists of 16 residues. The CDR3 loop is CASSVTEQGVGNTIYF. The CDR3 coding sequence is TGTGCCAGCAGCGTAACTGAGCAGGGGGTTGGAAACACCATATATTTT.

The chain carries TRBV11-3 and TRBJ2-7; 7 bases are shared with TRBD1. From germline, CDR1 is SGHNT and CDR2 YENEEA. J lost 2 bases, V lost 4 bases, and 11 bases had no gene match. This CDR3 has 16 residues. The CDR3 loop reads CASSSMDGQAPYEQYV. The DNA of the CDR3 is TGTGCCAGCAGCTCGATGGACGGACAGGCCCCCTACGAGCAGTACGTC.

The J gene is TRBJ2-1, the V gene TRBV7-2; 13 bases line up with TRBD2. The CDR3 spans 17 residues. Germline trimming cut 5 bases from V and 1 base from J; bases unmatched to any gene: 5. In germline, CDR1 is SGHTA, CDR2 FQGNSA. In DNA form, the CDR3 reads TGTGCCAGCAGCCCAACTAGCGGGGGGGGGTCCTACAATGAGCAGTTCTTC. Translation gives CASSPTSGGGSYNEQFF.

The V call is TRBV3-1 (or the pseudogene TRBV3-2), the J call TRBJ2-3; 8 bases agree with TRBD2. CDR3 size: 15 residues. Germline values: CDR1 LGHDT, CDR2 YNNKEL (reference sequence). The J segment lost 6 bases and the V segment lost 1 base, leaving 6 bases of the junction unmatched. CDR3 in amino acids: CASSQASAGADTQYF. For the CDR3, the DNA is TGTGCCAGCAGCCAAGCCTCAGCGGGAGCTGATACGCAGTATTTT.

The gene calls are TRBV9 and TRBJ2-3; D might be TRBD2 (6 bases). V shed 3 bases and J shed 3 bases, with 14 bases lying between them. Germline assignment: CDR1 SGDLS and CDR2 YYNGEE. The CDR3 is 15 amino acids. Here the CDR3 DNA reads TGTGCCAGCAGCGGAAGGCCGGGAGCTACAGATACGCAGTATTTT. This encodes CASSGRPGATDTQYF.

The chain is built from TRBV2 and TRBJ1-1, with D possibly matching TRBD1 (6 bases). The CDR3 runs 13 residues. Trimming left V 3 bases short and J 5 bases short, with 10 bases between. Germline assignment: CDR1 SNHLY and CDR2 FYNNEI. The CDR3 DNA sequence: TGTGCCAGCAGTGACAGGGGTCGGACTGAAGCTTTCTTT. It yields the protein CASSDRGRTEAFF. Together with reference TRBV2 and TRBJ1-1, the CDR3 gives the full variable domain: EPEVTQTPSHQVTQMGQEVILRCVPISNHLYFYWYRQILGQKVEFLVSFYNNEISEKSEIFDDQFSVERPDGSNFTLKIRSTKLEDSAMYFCASSDRGRTEAFFGQGTRLTVV.

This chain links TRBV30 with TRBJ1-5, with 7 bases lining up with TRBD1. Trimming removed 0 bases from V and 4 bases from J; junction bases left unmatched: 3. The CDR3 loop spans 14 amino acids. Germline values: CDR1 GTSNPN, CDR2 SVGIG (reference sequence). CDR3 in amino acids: CAWSVQGINQPQHF. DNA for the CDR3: TGTGCCTGGAGTGTACAGGGGATTAATCAGCCCCAGCATTTT. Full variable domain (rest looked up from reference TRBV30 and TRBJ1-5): SQTIHQWPATLVQPVGSPLSLECTVEGTSNPNLYWYRQAAGRGLQLLFYSVGIGQISSEVPQNLSASRPQDRQFILSSKKLLLSDSGFYLCAWSVQGINQPQHFGDGTRLSIL.

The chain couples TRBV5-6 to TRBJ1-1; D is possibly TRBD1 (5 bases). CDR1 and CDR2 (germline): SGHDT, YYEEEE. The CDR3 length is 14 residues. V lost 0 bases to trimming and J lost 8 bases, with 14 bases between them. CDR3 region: CASSLAGDFREAFF. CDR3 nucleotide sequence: TGTGCCAGCAGCTTGGCTGGGGACTTTAGGGAAGCTTTCTTT.

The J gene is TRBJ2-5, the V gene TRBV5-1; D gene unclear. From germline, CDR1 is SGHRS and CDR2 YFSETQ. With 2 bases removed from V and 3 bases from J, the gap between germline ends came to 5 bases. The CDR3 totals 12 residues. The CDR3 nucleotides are TGCGCCAGCAGCTTTTCGGAAGAGACCCAGTACTTC. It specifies CASSFSEETQYF.

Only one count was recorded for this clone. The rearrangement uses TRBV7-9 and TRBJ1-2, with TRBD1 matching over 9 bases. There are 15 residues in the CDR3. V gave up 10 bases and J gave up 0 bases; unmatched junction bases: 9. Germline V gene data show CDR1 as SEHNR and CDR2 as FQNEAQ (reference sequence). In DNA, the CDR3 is TGTGCCACCGAGAGGTGGACAGGGGCTAACTATGGCTACACCTTC. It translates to CATERWTGANYGYTF.

CDR3: CSGTSGRALDEQFF. In nucleotides, the CDR3 is TGCAGCGGGACTAGCGGGAGGGCGTTGGATGAGCAGTTCTTC. The V call is TRBV29-1, the J call TRBJ2-1; the match to TRBD2 covers 15 bases. This CDR3 has 14 amino acids. Germline V gene data show CDR1 as SQVTM and CDR2 as ANQGSEA. The junction had 6 bases not matched to a gene; V was cut back by 7 bases and J by 8 bases.

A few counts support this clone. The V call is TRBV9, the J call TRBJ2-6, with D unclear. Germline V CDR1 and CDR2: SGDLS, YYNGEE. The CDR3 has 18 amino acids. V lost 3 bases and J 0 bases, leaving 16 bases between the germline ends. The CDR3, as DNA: TGTGCCAGCAGCGAAGCCGGTCTGGTACTCTCTGGGGCCAACGTCCTGACTTTC. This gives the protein CASSEAGLVLSGANVLTF.

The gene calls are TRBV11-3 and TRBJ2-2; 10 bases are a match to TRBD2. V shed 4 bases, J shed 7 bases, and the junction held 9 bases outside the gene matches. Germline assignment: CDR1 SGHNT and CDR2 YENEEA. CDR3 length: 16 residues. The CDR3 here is CASSSPAAGGVGELFF. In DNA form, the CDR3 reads TGTGCCAGCAGCTCCCCCGCAGCGGGAGGGGTCGGGGAGCTGTTTTTT.

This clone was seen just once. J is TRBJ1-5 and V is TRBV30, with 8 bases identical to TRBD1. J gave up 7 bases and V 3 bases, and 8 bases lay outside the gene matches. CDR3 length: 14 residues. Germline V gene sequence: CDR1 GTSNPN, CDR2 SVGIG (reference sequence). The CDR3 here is CAWSERTGLQPQHF. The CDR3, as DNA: TGTGCCTGGAGCGAACGGACAGGGCTACAGCCCCAGCATTTT.

CDR3: CASTPRSVNTGELFF. CDR3 nucleotides: TGTGCCAGCACCCCCCGTTCGGTGAACACCGGGGAGCTGTTTTTT. The chain uses TRBV7-9 and TRBJ2-2, with D hard to call. The V and J ends lost 7 bases and 1 base respectively, with 13 bases between them. The CDR3 consists of 15 residues. Per the germline V gene, CDR1 is SEHNR and CDR2 is FQNEAQ (reference sequence).

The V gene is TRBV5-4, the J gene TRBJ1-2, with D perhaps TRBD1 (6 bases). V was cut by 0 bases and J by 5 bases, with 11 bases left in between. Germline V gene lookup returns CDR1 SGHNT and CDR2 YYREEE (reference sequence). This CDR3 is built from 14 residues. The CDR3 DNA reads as TGTGCCAGCAGCTTGGTTCAGGGGAAGTATGGCTACACCTTC. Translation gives CASSLVQGKYGYTF.

CDR3 nucleotides: TGTGCCACCTTTCGGGGATCTTCCAGGGGGGTAGAGACCCAGTACTTC. Residues: CATFRGSSRGVETQYF. The chain has TRBV5-6 and TRBJ2-5; the D gene is possibly TRBD1 (7 bases). The CDR3 runs 16 residues. Looked up from germline, CDR1 is SGHDT and CDR2 is YYEEEE. Trimming took off 9 bases at V and 4 bases at J, with 25 bases between the two ends.

The DNA of the CDR3 is TGTGCCATCAGTGAGGGGGGGCTGCGATATGGCTACACCTTC. This sequence encodes CAISEGGLRYGYTF. The chain employs TRBV10-3 and TRBJ1-2; D might be TRBD1 (6 bases). CDR3 size: 14 residues. Trimming shortened V by 2 bases and J by 5 bases, and 12 bases separated the two germline ends. Germline V gene sequence: CDR1 ENHRY, CDR2 SYGVKD.

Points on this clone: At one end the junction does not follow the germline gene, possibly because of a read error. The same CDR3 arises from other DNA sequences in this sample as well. CDR3 amino acids: CASSQGPLSGTEAFF. The CDR3 DNA follows: TGTGCCAGCAGTCAAGGACCCCTCTCAGGGACTGAAGCTTTTTTT. The chain joins TRBV7-9 to TRBJ1-1; perhaps TRBD1 as D (5 bases). There are 15 residues in the CDR3. Germline CDR1 and CDR2: SEHNR and FQNEAQ (reference sequence). Complete variable domain (other parts from reference TRBV7-9 and TRBJ1-1): DTGVSQNPRHKITKRGQNVTFRCDPISEHNRLYWYRQTLGQGPEFLTYFQNEAQLEKSRLLSDRFSAERPKGSFSTLEIQRTEQGDSAMYLCASSQGPLSGTEAFFGQGTRLTVV.